This passage covers 15 T cell receptor beta chains from one sample sequenced in a study of blood T cell repertoires in COVID-19. Libraries were prepared by immunoSEQ multiplex PCR; TCRdb keeps only in-frame clonotypes and omits some of them. This sample yields approximately 190,000 clones, of which 80% to 85% are seen a single time; around 21% belongs to the top ten. Sample: peripheral blood. The origin of the receptors is a human donor in a cohort sampled during active COVID-19.

The rearrangement joins TRBV18 to TRBJ2-7, with 7 bases identical to TRBD2. Germline assignment: CDR1 KGHSH and CDR2 LQKENI. The trim removed 6 bases at V and 6 bases at J, leaving 11 bases unmatched. This CDR3 has 14 residues. CDR3 coding DNA: TGTGCCAGCTCCCGGGGGAGGGACCCTCGCGAGCAGTACTTC. Translating it yields CASSRGRDPREQYF.

The J gene is TRBJ1-5, the V gene TRBV6-5; a possible D gene is TRBD1 (5 bases). The CDR3 covers 13 residues. Germline assignment: CDR1 MNHEY and CDR2 SVGAGI. Trimming left V 6 bases short and J 5 bases short, with 11 bases between. The CDR3 protein is CASRPGNYQPQHF. CDR3 sequence (DNA): TGTGCCAGCAGGCCAGGGAATTATCAGCCCCAGCATTTT.

This rearrangement joins TRBV6-1 to TRBJ2-7; 10 bases map to TRBD2. This CDR3 is built from 15 residues. CDR1 and CDR2 (germline): MNHNS, SASEGT. The CDR3 sequence is CASSEGLAASYEQYV. The CDR3 DNA sequence: TGTGCCAGCAGCGAAGGACTAGCGGCTTCCTACGAGCAGTACGTC.

The chain carries TRBV2 and TRBJ1-1, with D possibly TRBD1 on 6 matching bases. The CDR3 loop spans 14 amino acids. V was cut by 5 bases and J by 1 base, with 11 bases left in between. The V gene's germline CDR1 is SNHLY and CDR2 FYNNEI. The CDR3 region is CASSLGHPNTEAFF. In nucleotides, the CDR3 is TGTGCCAGCAGTCTGGGACATCCGAACACTGAAGCTTTCTTT.

This clone has just one count. The chain links TRBV2 to TRBJ2-7; 10 bases align to TRBD1. The junction had 3 bases not matched to a gene; V was cut back by 6 bases and J by 1 base. This CDR3 comprises 14 residues. Germline V gene data show CDR1 as SNHLY and CDR2 as FYNNEI. The CDR3 coding sequence is TGTGCCAGCAGCCGGGACAGGGGATCCTACGAGCAGTACTTC. Translated, it gives CASSRDRGSYEQYF.

This clone was recorded a few times. The chain employs TRBV11-2 and TRBJ2-3, with 7 bases identical to TRBD1. Germline CDR1 and CDR2: SGHAT and FQNNGV. V dropped 4 bases and J dropped 11; count of bases not matched to a gene: 9. There are 13 residues in the CDR3. CDR3 sequence reads: CASSSQGDSLQYF. The DNA of the CDR3 is TGTGCCAGCAGCTCCCAGGGGGACAGCCTGCAGTATTTT.

This sequence joins TRBV18 and TRBJ1-2, with 7 nucleotides matching TRBD1. The CDR3 runs 12 residues. Trimming at V came to 3 bases and at J to 8 bases, leaving 3 bases not matched to a gene. The germline V gene encodes CDR1 KGHSH and CDR2 LQKENI. Here the CDR3 DNA reads TGTGCCAGCTCACCGGGACAGCAGGGCTACACCTTC. The encoded protein is CASSPGQQGYTF.

The chain combines TRBV4-2 with TRBJ2-1; 9 bases match TRBD2. V lost 0 bases to trimming and J lost 1 base; unmatched junction nucleotides: 13. Germline V gives CDR1 LGHNA, CDR2 YNFKEQ. The CDR3 is 20 residues long. The CDR3 DNA is TGTGCCAGCAGCCAAGAGGACCCCATTAGCGGGAGTGCATCCTACAATGAGCAGTTCTTC. It yields the protein CASSQEDPISGSASYNEQFF.

This clone turned up a few times. The chain couples TRBV7-8 to TRBJ2-3; D is perhaps TRBD2 (5 bases). The CDR3 is 16 residues long. Trimming removed 5 bases at V and 3 bases at J, with 18 bases between. Germline CDR1 reads SGHVS; CDR2 reads FQNEAQ. The CDR3 loop reads CASSRDSVRATDTQYF. The CDR3 nucleotides read TGTGCCAGCAGCCGAGATTCTGTGCGGGCAACAGATACGCAGTATTTT. Full variable domain (rest looked up from reference TRBV7-8 and TRBJ2-3): GAGVSQSPRYKVAKRGQDVALRCDPISGHVSLFWYQQALGQGPEFLTYFQNEAQLDKSGLPSDRFFAERPEGSVSTLKIQRTQQEDSAVYLCASSRDSVRATDTQYFGPGTRLTVL.

The V call is TRBV6-6, the J call TRBJ2-5; D remains unclear. The CDR3 contains 15 residues. V was shortened by 0 bases and J by 4 bases, with 12 bases between the two germline ends. In germline, CDR1 is MNHNY, CDR2 SVGAGI (reference sequence). The CDR3 protein is CASSYSASEAETQYF. The CDR3 nucleotides are TGTGCCAGCAGTTACTCGGCAAGCGAGGCAGAGACCCAGTACTTC.

The V call is TRBV7-2, the J call TRBJ2-3; D is possibly TRBD2 (5 bases). Germline CDR1 reads SGHTA; CDR2 reads FQGNSA. The CDR3 is 15 residues long. The V end lost 5 bases, the J end lost 2 bases, and 14 bases lay between the germline ends. The CDR3 reads CASSPGFLATDTQYF. The CDR3 bases are TGTGCCAGCAGCCCAGGATTCCTAGCCACAGATACGCAGTATTTT.

This clone has a single count. The chain uses TRBV27 and TRBJ1-2; 8 nucleotides align to TRBD1. CDR3 length equals 14 residues. V dropped 7 bases and J dropped 1; count of bases not matched to a gene: 5. Germline V gene lookup returns CDR1 MNHEY and CDR2 SMNVEV (reference sequence). The CDR3 here is CASTRTGSNYGYTF. DNA for the CDR3: TGTGCCAGCACCCGGACAGGGAGTAACTATGGCTACACCTTC.

The chain joins TRBV6-1 to TRBJ2-7; D gene uncertain. CDR1 and CDR2 from the germline V gene are MNHNS and SASEGT. CDR3 size: 13 residues. V lost 3 bases to trimming and J lost 3 bases, with 9 bases between them. This CDR3 is CASSDELRYEQYV. The DNA for the CDR3 is TGTGCCAGCAGTGATGAGTTGCGCTACGAGCAGTACGTC.

V and J are TRBV5-1 and TRBJ2-3; 14 nucleotides match TRBD2. The CDR3 contains 20 residues. The V segment lost 0 bases and the J segment 6 bases; nucleotides outside the gene matches: 15. Germline CDR1 and CDR2: SGHRS and YFSETQ. The CDR3 DNA reads as TGCGCCAGCAGCTTGGGGGGCAGAAGGACTAGCGGGAGGATAAGGGATACGCAGTATTTT. It encodes CASSLGGRRTSGRIRDTQYF.

V usage is TRBV4-2 and J usage is TRBJ2-1, with 9 positions matching TRBD2. V lost 0 bases to trimming and J lost 9 bases; unmatched junction nucleotides: 12. Germline lookup yields CDR1 LGHNA and CDR2 YNFKEQ. The CDR3 contains 17 residues. Here the CDR3 reads CASSQDLPSGNYGEQFF. The CDR3 nucleotides are TGTGCCAGCAGCCAAGATTTACCTAGCGGGAATTATGGTGAGCAGTTCTTC.